Described below is a single TCR beta chain sequence and its context. The antigen is unknown. The germline CDR1 and CDR2 sequences are LNHNV and YYDKDF (reference sequence). Trimming took off 0 bases at V and 0 bases at J, with 3 bases between the two ends. There are 13 residues in the CDR3. The data derive from a study of vaccination and CD4 T cells after COVID-19. An Oncomine TCR Beta short-read assay was used to sequence the DNA from cultured CD4+ T cells. It was from cultured CD4+ T cells that genomic DNA was extracted. TCRdb used MiXCR to reprocess the PCR reads, holding one entry per CDR3 protein. The sample carries 21,000 or so distinct CDR3 sequences, around 48% recorded once. Specified treatment: approximately 11-day PBMC culture with coronavirus spike peptide pools or control peptides (ViraFEST assay). Every well contained more than 1.5 million PBMCs, which were grown with around 10 IU/ml IL-2 and about 10 ug/ml peptide pools.

The material sequenced was CD4+ T cells from blood, cultured in vitro. This chain joins TRBV15 and TRBJ2-7; D not certain. This receptor was obtained from a human donor who had recovered from COVID-19. CDR3 DNA sequence: TGTGCCACCAGCAGAGATCCCTCCTACGAGCAGTACTTC. Translation: CATSRDPSYEQYF.